This T cell receptor beta chain was recovered during a study of T-cell memory formation after mild COVID-19. Germline values: CDR1 MDHEN, CDR2 SYDVKM. The V segment lost 8 bases and the J segment 5 bases; nucleotides outside the gene matches: 2. The CDR3 sequence is 12 residues long. This clonotype was found a few times. TCRdb re-called the 5' RACE reads through MiXCR, storing one row per CDR3 protein. The table shows about 240,000 distinct CDR3 sequences, with over 8.5% occurring only once. This chain connects TRBV28 to TRBJ1-3; 8 nucleotides match TRBD1. The sequencing input was PBMCs or a T cell subset sorted from them (not recorded which). This receptor was obtained from a man aged 18 to 29 who had mild COVID-19 (a few samples of this study predate the infection). Cell type and time point are not known. The CDR3 protein is CASGTGRNTIYF. Here the CDR3 DNA reads TGTGCCAGCGGGACAGGCAGAAACACCATATATTTT.